These 3 T cell receptor beta chains share one sample of origin, sequenced in a study of Ad26.COV2.S vaccination and SARS-CoV-2 variants. Here immunoSEQ multiplex PCR was the method, and the copy in TCRdb shows in-frame clones only, minus some. The sample carries roughly 240,000 clones, around nine tenths recorded once. Regarding treatment: about 20 received Ad26.COV2.S at low or high dose, single or two shots; about 5 received placebo; per-sample allocation not given. Collection of the samples took place on day 63 after the first injection of vaccine or placebo. The specimen was peripheral blood, collected in a trial of Ad26.COV2.S vaccine versus placebo. These receptors came from a person between 18 and 59 years old who received the Ad26.COV2.S COVID-19 vaccine or a placebo.

V and J are TRBV5-1 and TRBJ1-5; D is perhaps TRBD1 (5 bases). Trimming stripped 0 bases from V and 0 bases from J, with 10 bases between. Per the germline V gene, CDR1 is SGHRS and CDR2 is YFSETQ. This CDR3 is 16 amino acids long. The CDR3 sequence is CASSLAGQGSNQPQHF. The CDR3 nucleotides read TGCGCCAGCAGCTTGGCGGGCCAGGGTAGCAATCAGCCCCAGCATTTT.

This clone was seen only once. The chain carries TRBV28 and TRBJ2-7; unclear D gene. The CDR3 totals 13 residues. V was clipped by 5 bases and J by 0 bases, with 8 bases between them. CDR1 is MDHEN, CDR2 SYDVKM, per germline. CDR3 bases: TGTGCCAGCAGTCCCACCCCCTCCTACGAGCAGTACTTC. Its protein product is CASSPTPSYEQYF.

The chain uses TRBV30 and TRBJ2-5; D unclear. Germline values: CDR1 GTSNPN, CDR2 SVGIG (reference sequence). V was cut by 0 bases and J by 5 bases, with 10 bases left in between. The CDR3 has 13 residues. CDR3 amino acids: CAWSVRVGETQYF. The DNA for the CDR3 is TGTGCCTGGAGTGTAAGGGTGGGGGAGACCCAGTACTTC. The full variable domain, rest sourced from reference TRBV30 and TRBJ2-5, is SQTIHQWPATLVQPVGSPLSLECTVEGTSNPNLYWYRQAAGRGLQLLFYSVGIGQISSEVPQNLSASRPQDRQFILSSKKLLLSDSGFYLCAWSVRVGETQYFGPGTRLLVL.